This TCR beta chain was sequenced for a study of type 1 regulatory T cells. About the research overall: This in vitro CD4 product, T-allo10, is enriched for Tr1 cells and alloantigen-specific.

V gave up 1 base and J gave up 7 bases, with 11 bases separating them. Germline V lookup: CDR1 DFQATT, CDR2 SNEGSKA (reference sequence). The CDR3 length is 13 residues. Using its own MiXCR run on the reads, TCRdb lists one record per CDR3 protein. The table includes about 74,000 distinct CDR3 sequences, around 60% detected once. This clonotype was detected a few times. Antigen unknown. The receptor was derived from a human donor in good health. V gene TRBV20-1 combines with J gene TRBJ2-1, with a possible D match to TRBD2 (6 bases). Sequenced: cultured T cells, either the whole culture or a sorted T cell fraction (not recorded which). This sample's subset: Tr1-enriched cell product generated in vitro against host alloantigens. The CDR3 coding sequence is TGCAGTGCTAGAGTGGGGGGAAGGAATGAGCAGTTCTTC. Amino acid sequence: CSARVGGRNEQFF.